A single sample gave rise to the 31 T cell receptor beta chains below, sequenced in a study of patients and donors after allogeneic stem cell transplantation. TCRdb recomputed calls from the RT-PCR reads with MiXCR, one row per CDR3 protein. The sample carries about 960,000 distinct CDR3 sequences, about a sixth recorded once. The material sequenced was blood, either unsorted or a sorted T cell fraction (not recorded which). These receptors all come from a human donor who was either an allogeneic HSCT recipient or a stem cell or donor lymphocyte infusion donor (not recorded which). It is not recorded whose cells these are; they may come from a transplant donor.

The chain carries TRBV29-1 and TRBJ2-5; weak D call: TRBD1 (5 bases). CDR1 is SQVTM and CDR2 is ANQGSEA in the germline V gene. The CDR3 is 12 amino acids. The V end lost 3 bases, the J end lost 3 bases, and 8 bases lay between the germline ends. The CDR3 spells CSVEAREETQYF. CDR3 nucleotides: TGCAGCGTTGAGGCCAGGGAAGAGACCCAGTACTTC.

The genes are TRBV28 and TRBJ2-5; the D gene is possibly TRBD1 (6 bases). Germline V gene lookup returns CDR1 MDHEN and CDR2 SYDVKM. Trimming cost V 3 bases and J 5 bases, with 13 bases left between them. CDR3 size: 14 residues. The CDR3 protein is CASSFRTGSETQYF. The CDR3 nucleotides read TGTGCCAGCAGTTTTCGAACAGGGTCGGAGACCCAGTACTTC.

This clonotype has just a few counts. V gene TRBV4-1 combines with J gene TRBJ2-7; 9 positions agree with TRBD2. The trim removed 4 bases at V and 0 bases at J, leaving 10 bases unmatched. The CDR3 extends over 17 amino acids. CDR1 MGHRA and CDR2 YSYEKL come from the germline V gene. CDR3 amino acids: CASSLVDSGGSSYEQYF. As DNA, the CDR3 is TGCGCCAGCAGCCTCGTTGACAGCGGGGGGAGCTCCTACGAGCAGTACTTC.

The genes are TRBV20-1 and TRBJ2-3; no definite D call. CDR3 length equals 11 residues. Germline loops: CDR1 DFQATT, CDR2 SNEGSKA (reference sequence). The V end was cut by 0 bases, the J end by 6 bases, with 4 bases between. The CDR3 is CSARDGDTQYF. The CDR3 bases are TGCAGTGCTAGAGACGGCGATACGCAGTATTTT.

This chain uses TRBV5-1 with TRBJ2-3, with 14 nucleotides matching TRBD2. CDR1 is SGHRS, CDR2 YFSETQ, per germline. This CDR3 comprises 16 residues. V shed 4 bases, J shed 4 bases, and the junction held 5 bases outside the gene matches. The CDR3 DNA is TGCGCCAGCAGCGTTCAGACTAGCGGGGGGGCAGATACGCAGTATTTT. This encodes CASSVQTSGGADTQYF.

This clonotype was detected many times. The V and J genes are TRBV12-3 or TRBV12-4 and TRBJ1-1; D gene uncertain. Trimming left V 6 bases short and J 0 bases short, with 11 bases between. The CDR3 is 14 amino acids. This chain's CDR3 is CASSPGTLNTEAFF. The CDR3 coding sequence is TGTGCCAGCAGCCCCGGCACGTTGAACACTGAAGCTTTCTTT.

The V and J genes are TRBV20-1 and TRBJ2-1, with TRBD2 matching over 14 bases. Germline assignment: CDR1 DFQATT and CDR2 SNEGSKA (reference sequence). The CDR3 length is 14 residues. V lost 5 bases to trimming and J lost 7 bases; unmatched junction nucleotides: 4. The CDR3, as DNA: TGCAGTGCTCCGGGACTAGCGGGAGAAAATGAGCAGTTCTTC. Its translation is CSAPGLAGENEQFF.

This rearrangement joins TRBV9 to TRBJ2-1, with unresolved D. Germline loops: CDR1 SGDLS, CDR2 YYNGEE. This CDR3 has 14 amino acids. Trimming pared 4 bases from V and 2 bases from J, leaving 10 bases between. CDR3: CASSLESTYNEQFF. The CDR3 bases are TGTGCCAGCAGCCTAGAGAGCACCTACAATGAGCAGTTCTTC. The whole variable domain, filled in from reference TRBV9 and TRBJ2-1, reads DSGVTQTPKHLITATGQRVTLRCSPRSGDLSVYWYQQSLDQGLQFLIQYYNGEERAKGNILERFSAQQFPDLHSELNLSSLELGDSALYFCASSLESTYNEQFFGPGTRLTVL.

This sequence joins TRBV4-1 and TRBJ2-1; D may correspond to TRBD1 or TRBD2 (6 bases each). The germline V and J ends were trimmed by 7 bases and 8 bases, with 18 bases remaining between them. Germline CDR1 and CDR2: MGHRA and YSYEKL. The CDR3 runs to 14 residues. The CDR3 nucleotides are TGCGCCAGCACCAGGGTGGCAGGGGAGGATGAGCAGTTCTTC. Translated: CASTRVAGEDEQFF.

This clonotype was recorded a few times. The chain employs TRBV7-9 and TRBJ2-5; D tentatively fits TRBD1 or TRBD2 (5 bases each). Per the germline V gene, CDR1 is SEHNR and CDR2 is FQNEAQ (reference sequence). The CDR3 is made up of 15 amino acids. The V end lost 3 bases, the J end lost 5 bases, and 16 bases lay between the germline ends. CDR3 sequence reads: CASSLGEADWETQYF. The CDR3 DNA follows: TGTGCCAGCAGCTTGGGGGAAGCGGACTGGGAGACCCAGTACTTC. Drawing the rest from reference TRBV7-9 and TRBJ2-5, the complete variable domain is DTGVSQNPRHKITKRGQNVTFRCDPISEHNRLYWYRQTLGQGPEFLTYFQNEAQLEKSRLLSDRFSAERPKGSFSTLEIQRTEQGDSAMYLCASSLGEADWETQYFGPGTRLLVL.

V usage is TRBV20-1 and J usage is TRBJ1-1; the D gene is possibly TRBD1 (5 bases). The CDR3 totals 12 residues. V was trimmed by 6 bases and J by 4 bases, leaving 12 bases between them. Germline CDR1 and CDR2: DFQATT and SNEGSKA (reference sequence). The CDR3 nucleotides read TGCAGTGCCCCGGACGGGACCACTGAAGCTTTCTTT. Translated: CSAPDGTTEAFF.

This clonotype showed up just a few times. The gene calls are TRBV12-3 or TRBV12-4 and TRBJ2-5, with 11 nucleotides matching TRBD2. V lost 5 bases, J lost 10 bases, and 15 bases stayed unmatched. The CDR3 is 16 residues long. The CDR3 DNA reads TGTGCCAGCAGTCCAGGGGCTAGCGGGAGGAGGGCGAACCAGTACTTC. It encodes CASSPGASGRRANQYF.

This chain uses TRBV5-5 with TRBJ2-7; D possibly corresponds to TRBD1 (5 bases). This CDR3 is 14 amino acids long. The V end was cut by 2 bases, the J end by 4 bases, with 13 bases between. Germline CDR1 is SGHKS and CDR2 is YYEKEE (reference sequence). DNA of the CDR3: TGTGCCAGCAGCTTTGGTCCAGGGAAGTACGAGCAGTACTTC. It yields the protein CASSFGPGKYEQYF.

This clonotype came up a few times. This chain links TRBV7-6 with TRBJ2-7, with 8 bases identical to TRBD2. This CDR3 has 13 amino acids. Germline CDR1 is SGHVS and CDR2 is FNYEAQ. Trimming removed 6 bases from V and 3 bases from J; junction bases left unmatched: 4. CDR3 sequence: CASRSAGGYEQYF. CDR3 coding DNA: TGTGCCAGCAGATCTGCGGGGGGCTACGAGCAGTACTTC. Complete variable domain (other parts from reference TRBV7-6 and TRBJ2-7): GAGVSQSPRYKVTKRGQDVALRCDPISGHVSLYWYRQALGQGPEFLTYFNYEAQQDKSGLPNDRFSAERPEGSISTLTIQRTEQRDSAMYRCASRSAGGYEQYFGPGTRLTVT.

The chain carries TRBV7-6 and TRBJ2-7; 11 bases are a match to TRBD2. CDR3 length: 16 residues. CDR1 SGHVS and CDR2 FNYEAQ come from the germline V gene. V was clipped by 5 bases and J by 1 base; unmatched bases: 7. CDR3 loop: CASSKYRTSGSYEQYF. The DNA of the CDR3 is TGTGCCAGCAGCAAGTACCGGACTAGCGGGTCCTACGAGCAGTACTTC.

This clonotype was detected a few times. V and J are TRBV5-1 and TRBJ2-1; 13 bases fit TRBD2. The germline V gene encodes CDR1 SGHRS and CDR2 YFSETQ. With 4 bases clipped from V and 4 bases from J, the junction kept 11 bases outside the gene matches. This CDR3 is 18 amino acids long. The CDR3 coding sequence is TGCGCCAGCAGCACCGGACTAGCGGGAGTTCCTGGGTACAATGAGCAGTTCTTC. Its protein is CASSTGLAGVPGYNEQFF.

This clonotype came up many times. The chain is built from TRBV12-3 or TRBV12-4 and TRBJ1-5, with TRBD1 matching over 8 bases. J was trimmed by 6 bases and V by 3 bases; bases with no gene match: 7. The CDR3 length is 15 residues. The DNA for the CDR3 is TGTGCCAGCAGTTTCGGACAGGGCCTTGGTCAGCCCCAGCATTTT. Residues: CASSFGQGLGQPQHF.

This clonotype was observed a handful of times. The V and J genes are TRBV20-1 and TRBJ2-3, with unresolved D. V was cut by 6 bases and J by 2 bases, with 12 bases left in between. Germline V gene data show CDR1 as DFQATT and CDR2 as SNEGSKA (reference sequence). The CDR3 spans 13 residues. CDR3 sequence reads: CSARPGPTDTQYF. CDR3 coding DNA: TGCAGTGCCAGACCGGGCCCCACAGATACGCAGTATTTT.

A few counts support this clonotype. The V gene is TRBV10-3, the J gene TRBJ2-2; perhaps TRBD1 as D (6 bases). Between the trimmed V and J ends, which lost 7 bases and 3 bases, there was a span of 9 bases. The CDR3 covers 13 residues. Per germline, CDR1 ENHRY and CDR2 SYGVKD. The CDR3 loop reads CAIKNRDTGELFF. Written as DNA, the CDR3 is TGTGCCATCAAAAACAGGGACACCGGGGAGCTGTTTTTT.

This clonotype was observed a few times. CDR3 protein: CASSLRDRGGTDTQYF. The CDR3 DNA sequence: TGTGCCAGCAGCTTACGGGACAGGGGAGGCACAGATACGCAGTATTTT. The chain employs TRBV11-3 and TRBJ2-3; 10 bases match TRBD1. The CDR3 totals 16 residues. Losses at the gene ends were 2 bases for V and 1 base for J; bases not matched to a gene: 3. The germline V gene has CDR1 SGHNT and CDR2 YENEEA. Filled out from reference TRBV11-3 and TRBJ2-3, the complete variable domain reads EAGVVQSPRYKIIEKKQPVAFWCNPISGHNTLYWYLQNLGQGPELLIRYENEEAVDDSQLPKDRFSAERLKGVDSTLKIQPAELGDSAVYLCASSLRDRGGTDTQYFGPGTRLTVL.

This clonotype was detected only a few times. The chain employs TRBV7-6 and TRBJ1-6; tentative D call: TRBD1 (5 bases). The germline V gene encodes CDR1 SGHVS and CDR2 FNYEAQ. V was shortened by 2 bases and J by 9 bases, with 26 bases between the two germline ends. This CDR3 spans 19 amino acids. CDR3 loop: CASSLLGKGPGQNSSPLHF. In DNA, the CDR3 is TGTGCCAGCAGCTTATTAGGCAAAGGTCCGGGGCAGAATAGTTCACCCCTCCACTTT.

V gene TRBV29-1 combines with J gene TRBJ2-3; D may correspond to TRBD1 or TRBD2 (6 bases each). Trimming took 7 bases from V and 4 from J, leaving 15 bases between them. The CDR3 extends over 13 amino acids. Germline CDR1 is SQVTM and CDR2 is ANQGSEA. The CDR3: CSARRGTADTQYF. For the CDR3, the DNA is TGCAGCGCTCGGAGGGGGACCGCAGATACGCAGTATTTT.

This clonotype was seen a few times. V usage is TRBV3-1 and J usage is TRBJ2-3; D is perhaps TRBD2 (6 bases). This CDR3 contains 16 residues. V was cut by 1 base and J by 4 bases, with 15 bases left in between. Germline lookup yields CDR1 LGHDT and CDR2 YNNKEL (reference sequence). This chain's CDR3 is CASSQGFSGGADTQYF. In nucleotides, the CDR3 is TGTGCCAGCAGCCAAGGTTTTAGCGGAGGGGCAGATACGCAGTATTTT.

The chain carries TRBV10-3 and TRBJ2-3; D may match TRBD1 or TRBD2 (5 bases each). V lost 3 bases, J lost 0 bases, and 22 bases lay in between. CDR3 length equals 19 residues. Germline V gene data show CDR1 as ENHRY and CDR2 as SYGVKD. The CDR3 DNA reads TGTGCCATCAGTGACCGCCGGGACGCATATAGTCCTAGCACAGATACGCAGTATTTT. It specifies CAISDRRDAYSPSTDTQYF.

The sample holds a few counts of this clonotype. V is TRBV4-1 and J is TRBJ1-1; 10 bases map to TRBD1. Trimming at V came to 1 base and at J to 0 bases, leaving 5 bases not matched to a gene. CDR1 MGHRA and CDR2 YSYEKL come from the germline V gene. This CDR3 is built from 17 residues. The CDR3 region is CASSQGGTGVMNTEAFF. For the CDR3, the DNA is TGCGCCAGCAGCCAAGGAGGGACAGGGGTAATGAACACTGAAGCTTTCTTT.

This chain connects TRBV9 to TRBJ2-2; 7 nucleotides agree with TRBD1. Trimming cost V 3 bases and J 1 base; bases outside gene matches: 6. The CDR3 has 16 amino acids. Germline-derived CDR1 and CDR2 are SGDLS and YYNGEE. CDR3 nucleotide sequence: TGTGCCAGCAGCGCACAGACAGGGAGGAACACCGGGGAGCTGTTTTTT. It yields the protein CASSAQTGRNTGELFF.

This chain uses TRBV9 with TRBJ1-6; D perhaps matches TRBD1 (6 bases). This CDR3 has 15 amino acids. V was trimmed by 4 bases and J by 6 bases, leaving 14 bases between them. Germline assignment: CDR1 SGDLS and CDR2 YYNGEE. This CDR3 reads CASSPQGPPNSPLHF. The CDR3 nucleotides read TGTGCCAGCAGCCCACAGGGACCCCCTAATTCACCCCTCCACTTT. Filled out from reference TRBV9 and TRBJ1-6, the complete variable domain reads DSGVTQTPKHLITATGQRVTLRCSPRSGDLSVYWYQQSLDQGLQFLIQYYNGEERAKGNILERFSAQQFPDLHSELNLSSLELGDSALYFCASSPQGPPNSPLHFGNGTRLTVT.

The gene calls are TRBV24-1 and TRBJ1-1; a weak D match, TRBD1 (6 bases). Germline values: CDR1 KGHDR, CDR2 SFDVKD. V was cut by 12 bases and J by 6 bases, with 16 bases left in between. The CDR3 loop spans 12 amino acids. The chain's CDR3 is CAHREQGSEAFF. The CDR3 nucleotides are TGTGCCCATCGAGAACAGGGATCTGAAGCTTTCTTT.

This clonotype was picked up many times. J is TRBJ2-3 and V is TRBV11-2, with TRBD2 as a possible D gene (5 bases). The CDR3 loop spans 16 amino acids. With 5 bases removed from V and 2 bases from J, the gap between germline ends came to 17 bases. Looked up from germline, CDR1 is SGHAT and CDR2 is FQNNGV. In DNA form, the CDR3 reads TGTGCCAGCAGCAATACCGGACTCCTCCTCACAGATACGCAGTATTTT. Protein sequence: CASSNTGLLLTDTQYF.

This clonotype was picked up a small number of times. The chain is built from TRBV20-1 and TRBJ2-7, with D possibly matching TRBD1 (6 bases). V lost 5 bases and J 2 bases, leaving 10 bases between the germline ends. CDR3 length: 12 residues. Germline CDR1 reads DFQATT; CDR2 reads SNEGSKA (reference sequence). CDR3: CSALGQTYEQYF. The CDR3 DNA reads as TGCAGTGCTCTGGGACAAACCTACGAGCAGTACTTC.

The chain recombines TRBV6-2 or TRBV6-3 with TRBJ2-1; 8 nucleotides match TRBD1. CDR1 is MNHEY and CDR2 is SVGEGT in the germline V gene. This CDR3 has 14 amino acids. The junction had 10 bases not matched to a gene; V was cut back by 6 bases and J by 9 bases. CDR3 in DNA: TGTGCCAGCAGCCGTTTGGACAGGGAATCTGAGCAGTTCTTC. Translating gives CASSRLDRESEQFF.